These T cell receptor beta chains were read from a single sample in a study of OX40 agonist ivuxolimab in advanced cancers. The data were produced by immunoSEQ multiplex PCR, yet TCRdb's version contains in-frame clones alone and is incomplete. Here the sample spans 45,000 to 75,000 clones, around 79% being singletons. The sequenced sample was CD4+ or CD8+ T cells sorted from blood, obtained in a trial of the OX40 agonist ivuxolimab. The receptor set was obtained from an adult with an advanced solid tumor such as melanoma, head and neck, liver or kidney cancer. CDR3s include the opening cysteine and the closing phenylalanine or tryptophan. A D gene is named only where the DNA matches it firmly. Size values are once, few and many counts, or a class for expanded clones, and some rows have none.

NA	TRBV6-1	NA	TRBJ1-2	CASISAGATQYGYTF	TGTGCCAGCATCTCCGCGGGCGCGACCCAATATGGCTACACCTTC
NA	TRBV7-9	TRBD2	TRBJ2-3	CASGLAGGPGTQYF	TGTGCCAGCGGCCTAGCGGGAGGGCCCGGTACGCAGTATTTT
NA	TRBV5-1	TRBD1	TRBJ2-2	CASSPHPGGIITGELFF	TGCGCCAGCAGCCCTCATCCAGGGGGTATTATCACCGGGGAGCTGTTTTTT
NA	TRBV5-1	NA	TRBJ2-7	CASSLGGEQYF	TGCGCCAGCAGCTTGGGGGGCGAGCAGTACTTC
NA	TRBV19	TRBD1	TRBJ2-1	CASSPLDRGHSYNEQFF	TGTGCCAGTAGCCCTCTCGACAGGGGGCACTCCTACAATGAGCAGTTCTTC
NA	TRBV7-9	TRBD1	TRBJ1-4	CASSQTGNNEKLFF	TGTGCCAGCAGCCAGACAGGGAATAATGAAAAACTGTTTTTT
NA	TRBV6-5	TRBD1	TRBJ2-1	CASSEGTGDNEQFF	TGTGCCAGCAGTGAAGGGACAGGGGACAATGAGCAGTTCTTC
NA	TRBV20-1	NA	TRBJ1-2	CSAWGVYGYTF	TGCAGTGCTTGGGGAGTCTATGGCTACACCTTC
once	TRBV30	TRBD1	TRBJ1-5	CAWSTGTGRQPQHF	TGTGCCTGGAGCACAGGGACAGGGAGGCAGCCCCAGCATTTT
NA	TRBV30	TRBD2	TRBJ2-7	CAWSGGGYEQYF	TGTGCCTGGAGTGGGGGGGGTTACGAGCAGTACTTC
few	TRBV18	NA	TRBJ1-4	CASSPQRNEKLFF	TGTGCCAGCTCACCACAGAGGAATGAAAAACTGTTTTTT
NA	TRBV5-4	NA	TRBJ2-6	CASSLGGAGANVLTF	TGTGCCAGCAGCTTGGGAGGGGCCGGGGCCAACGTCCTGACTTTC
NA	TRBV5-1	NA	TRBJ1-1	CASSRGDSGYTEAFF	TGCGCCAGCAGCAGGGGAGACTCTGGTTATACTGAAGCTTTCTTT
NA	TRBV27	NA	TRBJ1-3	CASSFRDKSTIYF	TGTGCCAGCAGTTTCCGGGACAAAAGCACCATATATTTT
NA	TRBV18	NA	TRBJ2-3	CASSQRVGDTQYF	TGTGCCAGCTCACAGCGGGTGGGAGATACGCAGTATTTT
NA	TRBV5-1	TRBD1	TRBJ1-4	CASSLGTGGEKLFF	TGCGCCAGCAGCTTAGGGACAGGAGGAGAAAAACTGTTTTTT
once	TRBV28	NA	TRBJ2-5	CASSLPAVQETQYF	TGTGCCAGCAGTTTACCAGCGGTCCAAGAGACCCAGTACTTC
NA	TRBV2	NA	TRBJ1-1	CASKPITQKNTEAFF	TGTGCCAGCAAACCCATTACGCAGAAGAACACTGAAGCTTTCTTT
NA	TRBV7-8	NA	TRBJ1-2	CASNPIQPDYGYTF	TGTGCCAGCAACCCTATACAGCCTGACTATGGCTACACCTTC
NA	TRBV30	NA	TRBJ1-5	CAWNLQQGRPQHF	TGTGCCTGGAACCTTCAGCAGGGAAGACCCCAGCATTTT
NA	TRBV5-1	NA	TRBJ2-7	CASSLAFPTYEQYF	TGCGCCAGCAGCTTGGCCTTCCCCACCTACGAGCAGTACTTC
NA	TRBV5-7	NA	TRBJ2-4	CASSRGLAGAKNIQYF	TGTGCCAGCAGCCGTGGGCTAGCTGGGGCCAAAAACATTCAGTACTTC
NA	TRBV19	TRBD1	TRBJ1-2	CASSRTGVGTNYGYTF	TGTGCCAGTAGCCGGACAGGGGTTGGGACTAACTATGGCTACACCTTC
NA	TRBV5-8	TRBD2	TRBJ2-2	CASSLVGTTTSANTGELFF	TGTGCCAGCAGCTTGGTTGGGACTACGACCTCCGCGAACACCGGGGAGCTGTTTTTT
NA	TRBV5-1	NA	TRBJ2-7	CASSLVGYEQYF	TGCGCCAGCAGCCTGGTGGGATACGAGCAGTACTTC
NA	TRBV30	NA	TRBJ1-3	CAWSVGSSGNTIYF	TGTGCCTGGAGTGTTGGGAGCTCTGGAAACACCATATATTTT
NA	TRBV4-1	NA	TRBJ2-2	CASSQDSTDTGELFF	TGCGCCAGCAGCCAAGATTCCACCGACACCGGGGAGCTGTTTTTT
NA	TRBV5-1	NA	TRBJ1-1	CASSLQGTTEAFF	TGCGCCAGCAGCTTGCAGGGAACCACTGAAGCTTTCTTT
few	TRBV2	NA	TRBJ2-5	CASRMDGEETQYF	TGTGCCAGCAGGATGGACGGGGAGGAGACCCAGTACTTC
NA	TRBV7-6	NA	TRBJ2-5	CASGKGRQETQYF	TGTGCCAGCGGTAAAGGGCGCCAAGAGACCCAGTACTTC
NA	TRBV5-1	NA	TRBJ1-1	CASSLGEARNTEAFF	TGCGCCAGCAGCTTGGGGGAAGCCCGGAACACTGAAGCTTTCTTT
NA	TRBV18	NA	TRBJ1-4	CASSPVVSGQNAANEKLFF	TGTGCCAGCTCACCAGTAGTGTCAGGGCAGAACGCCGCTAATGAAAAACTGTTTTTT
NA	TRBV6-1	TRBD2	TRBJ2-3	CASSEVLAGGQGDTQYF	TGTGCCAGCAGTGAAGTGCTAGCGGGAGGGCAGGGAGATACGCAGTATTTT
NA	TRBV9	NA	TRBJ2-7	CASSVAPMSSYEQYF	TGTGCCAGCAGCGTAGCTCCTATGAGCTCCTACGAGCAGTACTTC
NA	TRBV4-2	NA	TRBJ2-7	CASSQETENSYEQYF	TGTGCCAGCAGCCAAGAAACGGAAAATTCCTACGAGCAGTACTTC
NA	TRBV19	TRBD1	TRBJ1-2	CASRSPGTGFYGYTF	TGTGCCAGTAGATCCCCCGGGACAGGTTTCTATGGCTACACCTTC
NA	TRBV11-3	NA	TRBJ2-2	CASRLTQTGELFF	TGTGCCAGCAGACTAACTCAGACCGGGGAGCTGTTTTTT
NA	TRBV2	TRBD1	TRBJ2-4	CASSDKGTGDIQYF	TGTGCCAGCAGTGACAAGGGAACAGGGGACATTCAGTACTTC
NA	TRBV11-3	NA	TRBJ1-4	CASSEWTSNEKLFF	TGTGCCAGCAGCGAATGGACTTCCAATGAAAAACTGTTTTTT
NA	TRBV28	NA	TRBJ2-7	CASSLVGEQYF	TGTGCCAGCAGTTTAGTAGGGGAGCAGTACTTC
NA	TRBV7-3	TRBD2	TRBJ2-3	CASSSSGTSGNTQYF	TGTGCCAGCAGCTCATCCGGGACTAGCGGTAATACGCAGTATTTT